The 30 T cell receptor beta chains reported below all come from one sample, sequenced in a study of shared clonotypes between healthy human individuals (dated by TCRdb to about 2020). Receptors were amplified or captured by the immunoSEQ multiplex PCR assay. TCRdb carries this immuneACCESS record with in-frame sequences only. Its versions omit some clonotypes, under half of them owing to an unresolved V gene in the studies checked, with the rest unexplained. Present in this sample are approximately 980,000 clones, over 60% of which were seen just once. Jointly, the top ten make up about 1.5% of the sample. The sequencing input was memory CD4+ T cells sorted from blood. The cell subset or site label of this sample denotes: CD45RA-negative fraction. Source of these receptors: a man in his late teens or twenties in good health.

This clone showed up just once. This chain uses TRBV11-2 with TRBJ2-7; TRBD1 matches at 8 bases. V was pared by 1 base and J by 1 base, with 3 bases of the junction left unmatched. In germline, CDR1 is SGHAT, CDR2 FQNNGV. This CDR3 contains 15 residues. The CDR3 is CASSLAGQGSYEQYF. The CDR3 DNA reads TGTGCCAGCAGCTTAGCCGGACAGGGATCCTACGAGCAGTACTTC. Full variable domain (remainder filled in from reference TRBV11-2 and TRBJ2-7): EAGVAQSPRYKIIEKRQSVAFWCNPISGHATLYWYQQILGQGPKLLIQFQNNGVVDDSQLPKDRFSAERLKGVDSTLKIQPAKLEDSAVYLCASSLAGQGSYEQYFGPGTRLTVT.

The rearrangement links TRBV5-1 to TRBJ1-2, with D maybe TRBD1 (5 bases). V was shortened by 3 bases and J by 6 bases, with 12 bases between the two germline ends. There are 13 residues in the CDR3. From germline, CDR1 is SGHRS and CDR2 YFSETQ. Here the CDR3 reads CASSSQGRDGYTF. CDR3 DNA sequence: TGCGCCAGCAGCTCGCAGGGAAGGGATGGCTACACCTTC.

The chain recombines TRBV7-2 with TRBJ2-1; no firm D call. Germline V gives CDR1 SGHTA, CDR2 FQGNSA. V was pared by 0 bases and J by 8 bases, with 8 bases between. The CDR3 spans 13 residues. The CDR3 nucleotides read TGTGCCAGCAGCTTAGCAGGGTTGGATGAGCAGTTCTTC. Translating it yields CASSLAGLDEQFF.

This chain uses TRBV18 with TRBJ2-1; D uncertain. The CDR3 loop spans 12 amino acids. Trimming took off 3 bases at V and 7 bases at J, with 7 bases between the two ends. The germline V gene has CDR1 KGHSH and CDR2 LQKENI. The CDR3 protein is CASSPPLNEQFF. CDR3 DNA sequence: TGTGCCAGCTCACCCCCCTTAAATGAGCAGTTCTTC.

This clone was detected ten times or more. The identical CDR3 is also encoded by other nucleotide sequences in the sample. This chain joins TRBV29-1 and TRBJ1-1, with D possibly being TRBD1 (6 bases). The V gene lost 4 bases and the J gene lost 4 bases, with 10 bases spanning the gap. The CDR3 extends over 12 amino acids. CDR1 is SQVTM and CDR2 is ANQGSEA in the germline V gene. The CDR3 protein is CSVVEGGTEAFF. The CDR3 coding sequence is TGCAGCGTTGTGGAGGGGGGCACTGAAGCTTTCTTT.

This chain connects TRBV10-3 to TRBJ2-1; D is ambiguous. V was cut by 8 bases and J by 10 bases, with 15 bases left in between. Germline V lookup: CDR1 ENHRY, CDR2 SYGVKD. The CDR3 runs 12 residues. CDR3 sequence (DNA): TGTGCCATCTCGGGTCCGGACGGGGAGCAGTTCTTC. Its translation is CAISGPDGEQFF.

This rearrangement joins TRBV6-4 to TRBJ2-1, with 7 nucleotides matching TRBD2. CDR1 and CDR2 (germline): MRHNA, SNTAGT. Losses at the gene ends were 4 bases for V and 0 bases for J; bases not matched to a gene: 3. The CDR3 loop spans 15 amino acids. This CDR3 is CASSAGGSSYNEQFF. CDR3 DNA sequence: TGTGCCAGCAGTGCCGGGGGGAGCTCCTACAATGAGCAGTTCTTC.

The chain links TRBV28 to TRBJ2-4; no reliable D call. CDR3 length equals 13 residues. Deletions cut 10 bases from V and 4 bases from J, with 14 bases between. Germline CDR1 reads MDHEN; CDR2 reads SYDVKM. The CDR3 loop reads CATHVKTKNIQYF. The CDR3 DNA reads TGTGCCACCCACGTCAAGACGAAAAACATTCAGTACTTC.

The chain employs TRBV7-2 and TRBJ1-2, with D perhaps matching TRBD1 (6 bases). This CDR3 is 14 amino acids long. The germline V gene encodes CDR1 SGHTA and CDR2 FQGNSA. V lost 5 bases and J 8 bases, leaving 18 bases between the germline ends. This chain's CDR3 is CASSPRGAGAGYTF. DNA of the CDR3: TGTGCCAGCAGCCCAAGGGGAGCAGGGGCCGGCTACACCTTC.

About this clone itself: Other DNA variants within this sample encode the same CDR3. The CDR3 protein is CASSQEGGSYNEQFF. The CDR3 region has the DNA TGCGCCAGCAGCCAAGAAGGGGGGTCCTACAATGAGCAGTTCTTC. The rearrangement uses TRBV4-3 and TRBJ2-1; D tentatively fits TRBD1 or TRBD2 (6 bases each). The V end lost 0 bases, the J end lost 1 base, and 7 bases lay between the germline ends. Germline values: CDR1 LGHNA, CDR2 YSLEER. The CDR3 has 15 residues.

There are a few counts of this clone. The same CDR3 can be traced to other DNA sequences in this sample. The V call is TRBV4-1, the J call TRBJ2-7; TRBD1 agrees at 9 bases. The CDR3 is made up of 15 amino acids. Per the germline V gene, CDR1 is MGHRA and CDR2 is YSYEKL. V trimming: 2 bases; J trimming: 2 bases; junction bases outside the gene matches: 4. This CDR3 is CASSQSTGGTYEQYF. DNA for the CDR3: TGCGCCAGCAGCCAATCGACAGGGGGGACCTACGAGCAGTACTTC.

As concerns this clone: A read error may account for a junction end that differs from germline. This chain connects TRBV5-6 to TRBJ1-1, with unresolved D. Germline V gene data show CDR1 as SGHDT and CDR2 as YYEEEE. The length of the CDR3 is 11 residues. The CDR3 sequence: CASSLKTEAFF. The CDR3 DNA is TGTGCCAGCAGCTTGAAGACTGAAGCTTTCTTT.

The chain couples TRBV5-1 to TRBJ2-1; 7 bases agree with TRBD2. This CDR3 is built from 14 residues. The J segment lost 6 bases and the V segment lost 4 bases, leaving 7 bases of the junction unmatched. Germline V gene sequence: CDR1 SGHRS, CDR2 YFSETQ. Here the CDR3 DNA reads TGCGCCAGCAGCGGGGGAGGGACTACCAATGAGCAGTTCTTC. Its protein product is CASSGGGTTNEQFF.

The genes are TRBV18 and TRBJ1-5, with D unclear. CDR1 is KGHSH and CDR2 is LQKENI in the germline V gene. This CDR3 contains 16 residues. The V end lost 0 bases, the J end lost 0 bases, and 9 bases lay between the germline ends. CDR3 sequence: CASSPPGTHSNQPQHF. In nucleotides, the CDR3 is TGTGCCAGCTCACCACCGGGCACTCATAGCAATCAGCCCCAGCATTTT.

The chain has TRBV5-4 and TRBJ2-5; 8 positions match TRBD2. Germline V gene lookup returns CDR1 SGHNT and CDR2 YYREEE (reference sequence). CDR3 length: 14 amino acids. Trimming took 2 bases from V and 5 from J; bases not matched to a gene: 5. The chain's CDR3 is CASSFAGLGETQYF. CDR3 DNA: TGTGCCAGCAGCTTTGCGGGACTAGGGGAGACCCAGTACTTC.

The sample holds one count of this clone. J is TRBJ1-3 and V is TRBV5-3; D remains ambiguous. TRBV5-3 is recorded as an ORF, its role being uncertain. V was clipped by 1 base and J by 0 bases, with 8 bases between them. CDR3 length equals 15 residues. In nucleotides, the CDR3 is TGTGCCAGAAGCTTGCGTATGACCTCTGGAAACACCATATATTTT. Translating it yields CARSLRMTSGNTIYF.

The chain links TRBV5-6 to TRBJ2-2; 9 nucleotides match TRBD1. The germline gives CDR1 SGHDT, CDR2 YYEEEE. J gave up 4 bases and V 5 bases, and 6 bases lay outside the gene matches. This CDR3 comprises 15 residues. The DNA for the CDR3 is TGTGCCAGCAGTCTAACAGGGGGCGTCACCGGGGAGCTGTTTTTT. Encoded protein: CASSLTGGVTGELFF.

Only one count was recorded for this clone. The chain carries TRBV7-2 and TRBJ1-1; TRBD1 matches 7 bases. Losses at the gene ends were 8 bases for V and 2 bases for J; bases not matched to a gene: 5. This CDR3 region has 13 residues. Germline V lookup: CDR1 SGHTA, CDR2 FQGNSA. The CDR3 here is CASSGTANTEAFF. CDR3 coding DNA: TGTGCCAGCTCGGGGACAGCTAACACTGAAGCTTTCTTT. Supplemented by reference TRBV7-2 and TRBJ1-1, the full variable domain reads GAGVSQSPSNKVTEKGKDVELRCDPISGHTALYWYRQSLGQGLEFLIYFQGNSAPDKSGLPSDRFSAERTGGSVSTLTIQRTQQEDSAVYLCASSGTANTEAFFGQGTRLTVV.

The chain couples TRBV6-1 to TRBJ2-3; tentative D call: TRBD2 (5 bases). The CDR3 length is 14 residues. V lost 0 bases to trimming and J lost 8 bases, with 12 bases between them. Germline CDR1 and CDR2: MNHNS and SASEGT. This chain's CDR3 is CASSEAQAAGTQYF. As DNA, the CDR3 is TGTGCCAGCAGTGAAGCGCAGGCTGCGGGTACGCAGTATTTT.

The gene calls are TRBV28 and TRBJ2-1; TRBD2 aligns across 7 bases. CDR3 length equals 14 residues. Per the germline V gene, CDR1 is MDHEN and CDR2 is SYDVKM. The V and J ends lost 3 bases and 12 bases, in that order; junction bases with no gene match: 11. CDR3 sequence (DNA): TGTGCCAGCAGTTTGTCCAGTCGGGGGGTCGGGCAGTTCTTC. Amino acid sequence: CASSLSSRGVGQFF. Full variable domain (rest looked up from reference TRBV28 and TRBJ2-1): DVKVTQSSRYLVKRTGEKVFLECVQDMDHENMFWYRQDPGLGLRLIYFSYDVKMKEKGDIPEGYSVSREKKERFSLILESASTNQTSMYLCASSLSSRGVGQFFGPGTRLTVL.

The chain combines TRBV7-9 with TRBJ2-5; TRBD2 agrees at 11 bases. After removal of 3 bases from V and 2 bases from J, the junction contained 2 bases not matched to a gene. Germline loops: CDR1 SEHNR, CDR2 FQNEAQ (reference sequence). The CDR3 extends over 15 amino acids. CDR3 sequence (DNA): TGTGCCAGCAGCTTGGCTAGCGGGAGGCAAGAGACCCAGTACTTC. Protein sequence: CASSLASGRQETQYF.

The chain is built from TRBV6-6 and TRBJ1-2, with D unresolved. This CDR3 is built from 13 residues. Germline V CDR1 and CDR2: MNHNY, SVGAGI (reference sequence). V was pared by 4 bases and J by 8 bases, with 14 bases between. The CDR3: CASSSLGVRGYTF. In DNA, the CDR3 is TGTGCCAGCAGTTCCCTCGGCGTCCGCGGCTACACCTTC.

The chain has TRBV5-6 and TRBJ1-2, with 8 bases matching TRBD1. Germline assignment: CDR1 SGHDT and CDR2 YYEEEE. V lost 5 bases and J lost 3; bases outside the gene matches: 12. CDR3 size: 16 residues. The CDR3 reads CASRGEGRGRDYGYTF. The CDR3 DNA sequence: TGTGCCAGCAGAGGAGAAGGCAGGGGGCGCGACTATGGCTACACCTTC.

The J gene is TRBJ2-7, the V gene TRBV28; D gene unclear. The ends were cut back, 2 bases at V and 2 bases at J, with 16 bases in the middle. The CDR3 covers 16 residues. The germline V gene has CDR1 MDHEN and CDR2 SYDVKM. CDR3 loop: CASSLRKVVFPYEQYF. DNA of the CDR3: TGTGCCAGCAGTTTACGCAAGGTCGTCTTTCCCTACGAGCAGTACTTC.

The chain joins TRBV7-2 to TRBJ1-4, with a weak D call TRBD1 (5 bases). Germline V gene sequence: CDR1 SGHTA, CDR2 FQGNSA. The length of the CDR3 is 18 residues. Trimming left V 2 bases short and J 8 bases short, with 24 bases between. The CDR3 DNA is TGTGCCAGCAGCTTAAGGGGCGGGGGTAGGGGCCTAGGAGAAAAACTGTTTTTT. It is translated as CASSLRGGGRGLGEKLFF.

The rearrangement links TRBV6-5 to TRBJ2-7, with a possible D match to TRBD1 (6 bases). Between the trimmed V and J ends, which lost 4 bases and 0 bases, there was a span of 16 bases. CDR1 is MNHEY, CDR2 SVGAGI, per germline. The CDR3 is made up of 16 amino acids. CDR3 amino acids: CASSSPPGQSSYEQYF. CDR3 DNA sequence: TGTGCCAGCAGTTCCCCCCCGGGACAAAGCTCCTACGAGCAGTACTTC.

The chain uses TRBV30 and TRBJ2-3, with TRBD2 matching over 9 bases. The CDR3 runs 15 residues. The ends lost 4 bases at V and 1 base at J; junction bases unmatched: 6. Germline V gene data show CDR1 as GTSNPN and CDR2 as SVGIG (reference sequence). CDR3 bases: TGTGCCTGGACCCCGGGACTAGCAGGCACAGATACGCAGTATTTT. This translates into CAWTPGLAGTDTQYF.

As for this clone: A much more abundant neighbour one base away suggests this may be a read error. This CDR3 is also generated by other DNA sequences in the sample. V gene TRBV7-9 combines with J gene TRBJ2-3, with D uncertain. This CDR3 is built from 12 residues. Trimming pared 6 bases from V and 2 bases from J, leaving 6 bases between. CDR1 and CDR2 from the germline V gene are SEHNR and FQNEAQ (reference sequence). This chain's CDR3 is CASSPNTDTQYF. The CDR3 DNA reads TGTGCCAGCAGTCCGAACACAGATACGCAGTATTTT.

V is TRBV19 and J is TRBJ1-6; a possible D gene is TRBD1 (5 bases). The germline gives CDR1 LNHDA, CDR2 SQIVND (reference sequence). The V end lost 5 bases, the J end lost 9 bases, and 17 bases lay between the germline ends. The CDR3 contains 15 residues. The CDR3 nucleotides read TGTGCCAGTAGTCAGGGCAGAGTGCTGGGTTCACCCCTCCACTTT. Protein: CASSQGRVLGSPLHF.

This clone was seen a single time. At the DNA level, this CDR3 is encoded by other sequences in the same sample as well. The V gene is TRBV6-5, the J gene TRBJ2-1, with 10 bases matching TRBD2. V dropped 5 bases and J dropped 2; count of bases not matched to a gene: 3. The CDR3 runs to 15 residues. Germline CDR1 is MNHEY and CDR2 is SVGAGI. This CDR3 is CASSPSGGAYNEQFF. CDR3 DNA sequence: TGTGCCAGCAGTCCCAGCGGGGGGGCCTACAATGAGCAGTTCTTC.